A selection of T cell receptor beta chains follows, all from one sample in a study of PD-L1 blockade in urothelial cancer. TCRdb's copy holds only in-frame clones and misses some; the assay was immunoSEQ multiplex PCR. The sample has tens of thousands of clones, 65% to 90% seen once. This specimen was PBMCs, taken around atezolizumab (anti-PD-L1) treatment. The receptor source for this set is a man aged 60-69 years with urothelial cancer. Both conserved end residues are part of each CDR3. D genes are given only for firm matches. Not every row has a clone size; where given, it reads once, few, many or a size class.

v_call,d_call,clone_size,j_call,cdr3_aa,cdr3_nt
TRBV5-1,NA,NA,TRBJ1-5,CASSFETGSNQPQHF,TGCGCCAGCAGCTTCGAGACAGGTAGCAATCAGCCCCAGCATTTT
TRBV5-1,NA,NA,TRBJ2-3,CASSLDRLRTDTQYF,TGCGCCAGCAGCTTGGACCGTCTTAGAACAGATACGCAGTATTTT
TRBV5-6,NA,few,TRBJ2-7,CASSLGGRGGQYF,TGTGCCAGCAGCTTGGGCGGCCGAGGGGGGCAGTACTTC
TRBV9,TRBD1,few,TRBJ1-3,CASSDRGYGNTIYF,TGTGCCAGCAGCGACAGGGGGTACGGAAACACCATATATTTT
TRBV5-4,TRBD1,NA,TRBJ1-2,CASSLYRGRDGYTF,TGTGCCAGCAGCTTGTACAGGGGGCGCGATGGCTACACCTTC
TRBV30,NA,NA,TRBJ1-4,CAWSHNQGNLEKLFF,TGTGCCTGGAGTCACAATCAGGGGAACCTTGAAAAACTGTTTTTT
TRBV7-3,NA,NA,TRBJ1-1,CASSFAGNTEAFF,TGTGCCAGCAGCTTTGCCGGGAACACTGAAGCTTTCTTT
TRBV27,NA,NA,TRBJ2-7,CASSLKPGFQQYF,TGTGCCAGCAGTCTAAAGCCAGGGTTCCAGCAGTACTTC
TRBV7-9,NA,NA,TRBJ2-3,CASSLLGTITDTQYF,TGTGCCAGCAGCCTCCTTGGGACAATAACAGATACGCAGTATTTT
TRBV6-1,NA,NA,TRBJ2-7,CASSEFGGSLYEQYF,TGTGCCAGCAGTGAATTTGGGGGGTCACTCTACGAGCAGTACTTC
TRBV18,TRBD1,NA,TRBJ1-3,CASSPSGQGSGNTIYF,TGTGCCAGCTCACCCTCCGGACAGGGGAGTGGAAACACCATATATTTT
TRBV6-5,TRBD1,NA,TRBJ2-7,CASSYSKTGVLSEQYF,TGTGCCAGCAGTTACTCGAAGACAGGGGTCCTGAGCGAGCAGTACTTC
TRBV28,NA,NA,TRBJ2-5,CASSLGGGQQETQYF,TGTGCCAGCAGTTTAGGGGGGGGGCAGCAAGAGACCCAGTACTTC
TRBV7-9,TRBD1,once,TRBJ1-6,CASSPTGYNSPLHF,TGTGCCAGCAGCCCGACAGGGTATAATTCACCCCTCCACTTT
TRBV5-1,TRBD2,NA,TRBJ2-2,CASSFSGGDTGELFF,TGCGCCAGCAGCTTCAGCGGGGGGGACACCGGGGAGCTGTTTTTT
TRBV28,TRBD1,once,TRBJ1-4,CASSSSGTGAREKLFF,TGTGCCAGCAGTTCCTCGGGGACAGGGGCGAGGGAAAAACTGTTTTTT
TRBV2,NA,NA,TRBJ2-7,CASSEARGGLFEQYF,TGTGCCAGCAGTGAAGCGAGGGGTGGACTATTCGAGCAGTACTTC
TRBV28,NA,NA,TRBJ1-5,CASSFEQAFNQPQHF,TGTGCCAGCAGTTTTGAGCAGGCGTTCAATCAGCCCCAGCATTTT